Sequencing of this T cell receptor beta chain was carried out in a study of cytomegalovirus exposure and HLA in healthy donors. Study results and caveats: In a later analysis, TCR beta V- and J-gene trimming showed a link to a missense DCLRE1C variant. HLA-A and HLA-B allele assignments for most subjects were reportedly predicted accurately using TCR beta sequences. Cytomegalovirus association was assigned to over 150 TCR beta chains.

PCR used 60 Vbeta primers and 13 Jbeta primers. Data came from immunoSEQ multiplex PCR; TCRdb stores just in-frame clones and leaves some out. The sample has 100,000 to 150,000 clones, and its top ten clones hold under 2.5%. Details on this clone: Its antigen is unknown.

V lost 1 base and J 5 bases, leaving 11 bases between the germline ends. Germline CDR1 reads LNHNV; CDR2 reads YYDKDF (reference sequence). CDR3 size: 14 residues. The origin of this receptor is a man in his forties in good health and CMV-seronegative. Material: PBMCs. The rearrangement uses TRBV15 and TRBJ1-2; D perhaps matches TRBD1 (6 bases). The CDR3 region has the DNA TGTGCCACCAGCAGAGGGGTAGGGACATATGGCTACACCTTC. Its protein product is CATSRGVGTYGYTF. Filled out from reference TRBV15 and TRBJ1-2, the complete variable domain reads DAMVIQNPRYQVTQFGKPVTLSCSQTLNHNVMYWYQQKSSQAPKLLFHYYDKDFNNEADTPDNFQSRRPNTSFCFLDIRSPGLGDTAMYLCATSRGVGTYGYTFGSGTRLTVV.